This TCR beta chain was identified in a study of cytomegalovirus exposure and HLA in healthy donors. Study details: An earlier analysis identified more than 90 million unique TCR beta sequences in 150 million to 200 million T cells.

Primers: 60 Vbeta forward and 13 Jbeta reverse. In the source study's methods: Counted up in a later analysis, unique TCR beta chains came to 65 million to 100 million, with 9.5 million to 13 million shared. Only in-frame clones appear in the TCRdb table, and some are missing; sequencing was by immunoSEQ multiplex PCR. That table supplies the V and J calls and clone size; D and trimming were determined from the DNA. This sample has approximately 150,000 clones, with 82% found just once. Germline CDR1 reads MNHEY; CDR2 reads SVGAGI. CDR3 length: 15 residues. Trimming cost V 6 bases and J 9 bases; bases outside gene matches: 15.

Specimen: PBMCs. J is TRBJ1-2 and V is TRBV6-5, with 8 bases lining up with TRBD1. This TCR was sampled from a male donor in good health and CMV-seronegative. This CDR3 reads CASSPGTGGIESYTF. CDR3 bases: TGTGCCAGCAGCCCAGGAACAGGGGGTATAGAGAGCTACACCTTC.